This TCR beta chain is from a study of monozygotic twins with inflammatory bowel disease. The germline CDR1 and CDR2 sequences are SEHNR and FQNEAQ (reference sequence). The length of the CDR3 is 17 residues. Using the 5' RACE reads, TCRdb records one entry per CDR3 protein without DNA. The repertoire table contains approximately 400,000 distinct CDR3 sequences. This TCR derives from a human donor with ulcerative colitis or Crohn's disease, or a healthy co-twin of an affected twin (not recorded which). The source material was blood. The V gene is TRBV7-9, the J gene TRBJ1-3. CDR3 loop: CASSFWVIGESGNTIYF.